This TCR beta chain was sequenced in a study of shared clonotypes between healthy human individuals. Study-level findings and limits: Limitation of the genetic and exposure-history diversity represented came from the few donors.

Profiling relied on immunoSEQ multiplex PCR, and the TCRdb table lists in-frame clones only, not all of them. The data contain about 1.1 million clones, around 77% of them singletons. This clone was detected once. As yet, its antigen is unknown. The origin of this receptor is a man aged 18 to 35 in good health. Some clones in this sample may be carry-over from other donors' samples. Sequenced sample: memory CD4+ T cells from PBMCs. As for subset: CD45RA-negative fraction.

The CDR3 loop is CASSPLWTSRKSTDTQYF. For the CDR3, the DNA is TGTGCCAGCTCACCACTTTGGACTAGCAGGAAGAGCACAGATACGCAGTATTTT. The chain couples TRBV18 to TRBJ2-3; the match to TRBD2 covers 8 bases. The CDR3 has 18 amino acids. The V gene's germline CDR1 is KGHSH and CDR2 LQKENI. Losses at the gene ends were 1 base for V and 0 bases for J; bases not matched to a gene: 9.